This paragraph reports one TCR beta chain. Its antigen is undetermined. At one boundary the junction diverges from the germline segment, which might be a read error. These data are taken from a study of T cells in Graves' hyperthyroidism and ophthalmopathy. Points from the study as a whole: Ophthalmopathy got predicted by the model a median roughly six months before its onset. Blood samples included most of the expanded thyroid clonotypes exceeding 0.001.

RNA transcripts served as the template for amplifying TCR beta CDR3 regions. The HTBI set primed first-round TCR CDR3 RT-PCR. TCRdb re-derived calls from the multiplex PCR reads in MiXCR, one entry per CDR3 protein. The sample records about 53,000 distinct CDR3 sequences, around 50% being singletons. The germline V gene encodes CDR1 SEHNR and CDR2 FQNEAQ (reference sequence). CDR3 length: 18 amino acids. The J gene is TRBJ2-2, the V gene TRBV7-9; 11 bases match TRBD1. Specimen: blood. The sequence was collected from a woman under 40 with Graves' ophthalmopathy. The CDR3 DNA reads as TGTGCCAGCAGCTTCCCCCTCGGACAGGGGGCACACACCGGGGAGCTGTCTTTT. Protein product: CASSFPLGQGAHTGELSF.